These T cell receptor beta chains were read from a single sample in a study of blood T cells in healthy people across ages. MiXCR, run by TCRdb on the 5' RACE reads, gives a single entry per CDR3 protein. Altogether about 1.4 million distinct CDR3 sequences are present, roughly 60% being singletons, with the ten largest covering 5.5% to 8%. Material for sequencing was blood. The receptor set was obtained from a young man in good health. CDR3s include the opening cysteine and the closing phenylalanine or tryptophan. Each record gives: clone size, CDR3 length, D gene, V gene, J gene, CDR3 DNA, CDR3 protein. A D gene is named only where the DNA matches it firmly. For some rows the clone size is stated as once, few or many, or as a class when expanded; others skip it.

>-|13|-|TRBV3-1|TRBJ1-1
TGTGCCAGCAGCCAAGGGGGGCCCCGTGAAGCTTTCTTT
CASSQGGPREAFF
>few|17|TRBD1|TRBV10-3|TRBJ2-1
TGTGCCATCAGTCCAACAGGGGCCGCCTCCTCAGGCAATGAGCAGTTCTTC
CAISPTGAASSGNEQFF
>-|15|-|TRBV11-2|TRBJ1-4
TGTGCCAGCAGCTTACGGAGGGACCGGAATGAAAAACTGTTTTTT
CASSLRRDRNEKLFF
>-|11|-|TRBV29-1|TRBJ2-7
TGCAGCGTTCGAGGGACGGGCGAGCAGTACTTC
CSVRGTGEQYF
>-|15|TRBD2|TRBV20-1|TRBJ2-7
TGCAGCGCTAGAGATCGACTAGCGAATTTCTACGAGCAGTACTTC
CSARDRLANFYEQYF
>-|13|-|TRBV29-1|TRBJ1-5
TGCAGCGTTGGACAGATTAGCAATCAGCCCCAGCATTTT
CSVGQISNQPQHF
>-|14|-|TRBV6-2/TRBV6-3|TRBJ1-1
TGTGCCAGCAGTTATGACGGGGGGCGCGGTGAAGCTTTCTTT
CASSYDGGRGEAFF
>-|14|TRBD1|TRBV20-1|TRBJ2-1
TGCAGTGCTGGGGGGACAGGTAGCCGCCCTGAGCAGTTCTTC
CSAGGTGSRPEQFF
>-|16|TRBD2|TRBV27|TRBJ2-1
TGTGCCAGCAGTCCGTATGGGGCTAGCGGGAGGGATGAGCAGTTCTTC
CASSPYGASGRDEQFF
>-|17|TRBD2|TRBV6-7|TRBJ2-7
TGTGCCAGCAGTTTCCGCGGACTAGCCCAACTTTCCTACGAGCAGTACTTC
CASSFRGLAQLSYEQYF
>few|10|-|TRBV29-1|TRBJ2-3
TGCAGCGTTGAGATGGATACGCAGTATTTT
CSVEMDTQYF
>-|15|-|TRBV19|TRBJ2-7
TGTGCCAGTAGTATATCGGCAGGCCGATCGGGTGAGCAGTACTTC
CASSISAGRSGEQYF
>-|12|-|TRBV28|TRBJ1-1
TGCGCCAGCACCCCATCAGCGCAGGAAGCTTTCTTT
CASTPSAQEAFF
>-|13|-|TRBV28|TRBJ2-3
TGTGCCAGCAGTCCTCAGACGTTAAATACGCAGTATTTT
CASSPQTLNTQYF
>few|18|-|TRBV4-1|TRBJ1-5
TGCGCCAGCAGCCAAGAGCGGGGAATAGGGTATAGCAATCAGCCCCAGCATTTT
CASSQERGIGYSNQPQHF
>-|14|-|TRBV5-1|TRBJ1-6
TGCGCCAGCAGCAACAACAGGGATAATTCACCCCTCCACTTT
CASSNNRDNSPLHF
>-|17|-|TRBV9|TRBJ2-1
TGTGCCAGCAGCGTAATGTCCGCCAAGGTTTCGATCAATGAGCAGTTCTTC
CASSVMSAKVSINEQFF
>-|12|-|TRBV10-3|TRBJ2-1
TGTGCCATCGGGCCCGACAGTCATGAGCAGTTCTTC
CAIGPDSHEQFF
>-|15|TRBD2|TRBV6-1|TRBJ2-7
TGTGCCAGCAGTGATCGCGGGGGGTCCCTCTACGAGCAGTACTTC
CASSDRGGSLYEQYF
>-|16|TRBD1|TRBV7-2|TRBJ1-6
TGTGCCAGCAGACGGACAGGGGGTTCCTATAATTCACCCCTCCACTTT
CASRRTGGSYNSPLHF
>-|16|-|TRBV7-9|TRBJ1-2
TGTGCCAGCAGCACCGGTCCTCGGACAGCCCCCTATGGCTACACCTTC
CASSTGPRTAPYGYTF
>-|16|TRBD1|TRBV7-2|TRBJ1-2
TGTGCCAGCAGCCTAACGGGACAGAGGGAGTTGTATGGCTACACCTTC
CASSLTGQRELYGYTF
>-|15|TRBD1|TRBV6-5|TRBJ2-5
TGTGCCACTGGACCGGGACAGGGGTTCTCGGAGACCCAGTACTTC
CATGPGQGFSETQYF
>-|14|-|TRBV10-3|TRBJ2-5
TGTGCCATCAGTCCGGCGAGGGAAGGGTCGACCCGGTACTTC
CAISPAREGSTRYF
>-|17|-|TRBV15|TRBJ2-5
TGTGCCACCAGCTCAAGCCTGGGACCAACGTACCAAGAGACCCAGTACTTC
CATSSSLGPTYQETQYF
>-|14|TRBD2|TRBV6-5|TRBJ2-7
TGTGCCAGCAGTTTCGGGCGGGGGGACTACGAGCAGTACTTC
CASSFGRGDYEQYF
>once|12|-|TRBV11-2|TRBJ2-5
TGTGCCAGCAGCTTAGTTTTCGAGACCCAGTACTTC
CASSLVFETQYF
>-|16|TRBD2|TRBV7-9|TRBJ2-1
TGTGCCAGCAGCTTACCGGGACTAGCGGGAGTTGATGAGCAGTTCTTC
CASSLPGLAGVDEQFF
>-|16|TRBD1|TRBV4-1|TRBJ2-7
TGCGCCAGCAGCCAAGAGGACAGGGGCTACTCCTACGAGCAGTACTTC
CASSQEDRGYSYEQYF
>-|17|-|TRBV4-1|TRBJ2-7
TGCGCCAGCAGCCAAGTGTCTAGCGAGGGGCCCTCCTACGAGCAGTACTTC
CASSQVSSEGPSYEQYF
>-|19|TRBD2|TRBV6-5|TRBJ2-2
TGTGCCAGCAGTTACTGGTCGACTAGCGGGGGCACGCTGACCGGGGAGCTGTTTTTT
CASSYWSTSGGTLTGELFF
>-|16|-|TRBV2|TRBJ2-3
TGTGCCAGCAGAGGATCAGGAGGCGTTAGCACAGATACGCAGTATTTT
CASRGSGGVSTDTQYF
>-|14|TRBD1|TRBV28|TRBJ1-2
TGTGCCAGCAGCGGGGGACAGGTGGTCCGTGGCTACACCTTC
CASSGGQVVRGYTF
>-|16|TRBD2|TRBV4-2|TRBJ2-3
TGTGCCAGCAGCCATGGCACCGGGACTAGTGATCATGCAGTGTATTTT
CASSHGTGTSDHAVYF
>-|11|-|TRBV24-1|TRBJ1-2
TGTGCCACCAGTGATGCTAATGGCTACACCTTC
CATSDANGYTF
>-|13|-|TRBV4-1|TRBJ2-7
TGCGCCAGCAGCCATCCAGGGACCTACGAGCAGTACTTC
CASSHPGTYEQYF
>-|18|-|TRBV2|TRBJ2-3
TGTGCCAGCAGTGAAAAAGGTCGGGTCAGGGTGATGAAGGATACGCAGTATTTT
CASSEKGRVRVMKDTQYF
>few|14|TRBD2|TRBV20-1|TRBJ2-7
TGCAGTGCTAGGGGCGGGGGGAACCCTTACGAGCAGTACTTC
CSARGGGNPYEQYF
>-|12|TRBD1|TRBV29-1|TRBJ1-2
TGCAGCGCGGGACAGGCCGACTATGGCTACACCTTC
CSAGQADYGYTF
>-|16|TRBD1|TRBV20-1|TRBJ2-7
TGCAGTGCTAGAGACCTAGGACAGGGTGATTCCTACGAGCAGTACTTC
CSARDLGQGDSYEQYF
>once|12|-|TRBV7-2|TRBJ2-7
TGTGCCAGCAGCTTAGCGCAGGACGAGCAGTACTTC
CASSLAQDEQYF
>-|13|-|TRBV27|TRBJ2-1
TGTGCCAGCAGTATTATAAGGGACAATGAGCAGTTCTTC
CASSIIRDNEQFF
>-|15|-|TRBV30|TRBJ1-5
TGTGCCTGGAGTACCGGGGCCCTAGGGCGTCAGCCCCAGCATTTT
CAWSTGALGRQPQHF
>few|14|TRBD1|TRBV6-2/TRBV6-3|TRBJ2-3
TGTGCCAGCAGCTTCCAGGGGGCCAGAGATACGCAGTATTTT
CASSFQGARDTQYF